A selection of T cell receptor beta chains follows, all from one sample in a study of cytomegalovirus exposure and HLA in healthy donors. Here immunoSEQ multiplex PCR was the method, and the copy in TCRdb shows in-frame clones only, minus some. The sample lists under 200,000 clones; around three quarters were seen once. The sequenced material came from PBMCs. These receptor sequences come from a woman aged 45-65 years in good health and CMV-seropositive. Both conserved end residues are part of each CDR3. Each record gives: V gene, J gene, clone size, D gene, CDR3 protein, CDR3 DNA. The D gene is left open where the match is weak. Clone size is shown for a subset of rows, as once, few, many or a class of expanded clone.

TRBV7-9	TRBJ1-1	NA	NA	CASSLGPLWSTEAFF	TGTGCCAGCAGCTTAGGTCCCCTATGGAGCACTGAAGCTTTCTTT
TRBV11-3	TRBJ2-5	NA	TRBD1	CASRSGGGQETQYF	TGTGCCAGCAGGTCAGGGGGCGGCCAAGAGACCCAGTACTTC
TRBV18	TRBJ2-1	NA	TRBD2	CASSPRTSGEYNEQFF	TGTGCCAGCTCACCCCGGACTAGCGGGGAATACAATGAGCAGTTCTTC
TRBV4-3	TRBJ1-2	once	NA	CASSQDRWGAVYGYTF	TGCGCCAGCAGCCAAGATCGATGGGGCGCGGTCTATGGCTACACCTTC
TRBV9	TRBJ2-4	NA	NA	CASSGPGGDRENIQYF	TGTGCCAGCAGCGGACCAGGAGGGGACCGCGAAAACATTCAGTACTTC
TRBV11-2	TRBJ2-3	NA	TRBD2	CASSPGGSGGNTDTQYF	TGTGCCAGCAGCCCGGGGGGTAGCGGGGGGAACACAGATACGCAGTATTTT
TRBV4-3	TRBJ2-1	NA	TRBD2	CASSQDPDGTSLYNEQFF	TGCGCCAGCAGCCAAGACCCGGATGGGACTAGCTTGTACAATGAGCAGTTCTTC
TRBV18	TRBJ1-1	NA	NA	CASSQSGRNTEAFF	TGTGCCAGCTCACAATCAGGCCGGAACACTGAAGCTTTCTTT
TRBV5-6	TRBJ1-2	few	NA	CASSSDSRWVYGYTF	TGTGCCAGCAGCTCGGACAGCCGTTGGGTCTATGGCTACACCTTC
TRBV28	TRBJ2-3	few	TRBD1	CASSLYFRTGGILDTQYF	TGTGCCAGCAGTTTATACTTCCGGACAGGGGGCATTTTGGATACGCAGTATTTT
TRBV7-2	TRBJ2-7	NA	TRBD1	CASSPTRDRGPGEQYF	TGTGCCAGCAGCCCGACCCGGGACAGGGGGCCCGGTGAGCAGTACTTC
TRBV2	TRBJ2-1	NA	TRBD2	CASGTRLAGVNEQFF	TGTGCCAGCGGCACGCGCCTAGCGGGAGTTAATGAGCAGTTCTTC
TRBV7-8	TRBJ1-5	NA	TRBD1	CASSAPGSGGFQPQHF	TGTGCCAGCAGCGCCCCAGGCTCAGGGGGCTTTCAGCCCCAGCATTTT
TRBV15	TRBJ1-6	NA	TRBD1	CATSRTLDRANSPLHF	TGTGCCACCAGCAGAACCCTTGACAGGGCTAATTCACCCCTCCACTTT
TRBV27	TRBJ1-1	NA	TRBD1	CASSLTGGNTEAFF	TGTGCCAGCAGTTTGACAGGGGGGAACACTGAAGCTTTCTTT
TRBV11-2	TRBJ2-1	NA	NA	CASSLATPYNEQFF	TGTGCCAGCAGCTTAGCGACTCCCTACAATGAGCAGTTCTTC
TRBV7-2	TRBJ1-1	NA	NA	CASSLKTGGAEAFF	TGTGCCAGCAGCTTAAAAACGGGAGGGGCTGAAGCTTTCTTT
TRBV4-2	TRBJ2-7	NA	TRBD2	CASSQVGRGGPPYEQYF	TGTGCCAGCAGCCAAGTGGGTCGGGGGGGCCCTCCCTACGAGCAGTACTTC
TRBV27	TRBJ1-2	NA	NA	CASSLRRGGSYTF	TGTGCCAGCAGTTTAAGGAGGGGGGGCAGTTACACCTTC